Following are 6 T cell receptor beta chains from one sample sequenced in a study of beta chain features in type 1 diabetes. Regarding the study as a whole: People with Type 1 diabetes carried modestly yet significantly shorter TCRB CDR3s in all four CD4+ subsets.

These receptors' antigens are unknown. The study reverse transcribed the entire isolated RNA, so it sequenced expressed TCRB transcripts. The repertoire was sequenced with immunoSEQ multiplex PCR; TCRdb's copy has only in-frame clones and lacks some. The sample holds some 660,000 clones, about 14% seen once. Sequencing was performed on naive CD4+ T cells from blood. Receptors were obtained from a young man with type 1 diabetes.

The rearrangement joins TRBV19 to TRBJ1-1; a weak D match, TRBD1 (5 bases). Germline CDR1 reads LNHDA; CDR2 reads SQIVND (reference sequence). V lost 5 bases and J 0 bases, leaving 7 bases between the germline ends. This CDR3 region has 13 residues. The CDR3 loop reads CASSVTVNTEAFF. CDR3 coding DNA: TGTGCCAGTAGTGTGACAGTGAACACTGAAGCTTTCTTT.

Comments on this clone: Other DNA sequences in the same sample also yield this CDR3. The chain joins TRBV6-1 to TRBJ2-7; no firm D call. The CDR3 consists of 12 residues. Germline CDR1 is MNHNS and CDR2 is SASEGT. V was pared by 2 bases and J by 3 bases, with 5 bases between. This chain's CDR3 is CASSERGYEQYF. The CDR3 nucleotides read TGTGCCAGCAGTGAAAGAGGCTACGAGCAGTACTTC.

A few counts support this clone. The rearrangement joins TRBV7-9 to TRBJ1-2, with TRBD1 matching over 9 bases. The V gene end was trimmed by 7 bases and the J gene end by 7 bases; junction bases not matched to a gene: 13. From germline, CDR1 is SEHNR and CDR2 FQNEAQ (reference sequence). The CDR3 loop spans 15 amino acids. The CDR3 bases are TGTGCCAGCACCCCCGGGGACAGGGACAGTCCTGGCTACACCTTC. Encoded protein: CASTPGDRDSPGYTF.

This clone has only a few counts. This chain connects TRBV29-1 to TRBJ2-3; possible D gene TRBD2, 5 bases. Germline V CDR1 and CDR2: SQVTM, ANQGSEA. V dropped 4 bases and J dropped 7 bases, with 12 bases sitting between them. The CDR3 length is 12 residues. The CDR3 region has the DNA TGCAGCGTTGGACTAATCATGAATACGCAGTATTTT. Translating it yields CSVGLIMNTQYF.

This clone has only a few counts. Here the CDR3 reads CATSQRQGRELEAFF. The DNA for the CDR3 is TGTGCCACCAGCCAACGACAGGGGCGGGAACTGGAAGCTTTCTTT. The chain has TRBV15 and TRBJ1-1, with 8 bases lining up with TRBD1. Losses at the gene ends were 5 bases for V and 8 bases for J; bases not matched to a gene: 13. Germline CDR1 LNHNV, CDR2 YYDKDF (reference sequence). The CDR3 spans 15 residues.

This clone was seen a few times. This chain connects TRBV29-1 to TRBJ2-3, with 11 bases aligning to TRBD2. The CDR3 loop spans 18 amino acids. V shed 1 base, J shed 0 bases, and the junction held 9 bases outside the gene matches. Germline V gene sequence: CDR1 SQVTM, CDR2 ANQGSEA. CDR3 amino acids: CSVEGTSGLRTSTDTQYF. The CDR3 nucleotides read TGCAGCGTTGAAGGGACTAGCGGGCTGAGAACTAGCACAGATACGCAGTATTTT.